This T cell receptor (beta chain) was profiled in a study of blood T cell repertoires in COVID-19. Whole-study context: The cDNA or gDNA used as material had been derived from T cells, B-cell-depleted T cells, or PBMCs.

In the original analysis: Estimation of nucleated cell counts was performed using reference gene primer amplification. The assay was immunoSEQ multiplex PCR, and TCRdb's table has in-frame clones only and misses some. That table gives V, J and clone size, and the DNA gave D and trimming. The sample includes about 330,000 clones, about 91% of them seen just once. V was trimmed by 7 bases and J by 0 bases, leaving 12 bases between them. The CDR3 is 14 amino acids. Looked up from germline, CDR1 is SNHLY and CDR2 is FYNNEI. The receptor comes from a man aged 30 to 39 with COVID-19, enrolled during active disease. The sequencing input was peripheral blood. This rearrangement joins TRBV2 to TRBJ1-2; maybe TRBD1 (5 bases). As DNA, the CDR3 is TGTGCCAGCATTCCTGACAGAGCTAACTATGGCTACACCTTC. Amino acid sequence: CASIPDRANYGYTF. Looking up the rest from reference TRBV2 and TRBJ1-2 gives the full variable domain: EPEVTQTPSHQVTQMGQEVILRCVPISNHLYFYWYRQILGQKVEFLVSFYNNEISEKSEIFDDQFSVERPDGSNFTLKIRSTKLEDSAMYFCASIPDRANYGYTFGSGTRLTVV.